Sequencing of this T cell receptor beta chain was carried out in a study of blood T cell repertoires in COVID-19. Study information: Donors in the United States, Italy and Spain gave samples during acute or convalescent COVID-19. Sources were T cells, B-cell-depleted T cells, or PBMCs; the material itself was cDNA or gDNA.

In the original workflow: For nucleated cells, counts were estimated from reference gene primer amplification. Produced via immunoSEQ multiplex PCR; TCRdb's table is partial and in-frame only. V and J calls and clone size follow that table, whereas D and trimming were derived from the DNA. The table has 150,000 to 200,000 clones, around nine tenths seen once. V dropped 1 base and J dropped 4; count of bases not matched to a gene: 13. CDR3 length: 18 amino acids. Germline V gene data show CDR1 as MDHEN and CDR2 as SYDVKM. Sequenced material: peripheral blood. The chain joins TRBV28 to TRBJ2-3, with 8 bases aligning to TRBD2. The sequence derives from a man between 65 and 85 years old with active or convalescent COVID-19. CDR3 DNA: TGTGCCAGCAGTTTATATAGGCGGCGGAGCGGGAGCCCAGATACGCAGTATTTT. Its protein is CASSLYRRRSGSPDTQYF.